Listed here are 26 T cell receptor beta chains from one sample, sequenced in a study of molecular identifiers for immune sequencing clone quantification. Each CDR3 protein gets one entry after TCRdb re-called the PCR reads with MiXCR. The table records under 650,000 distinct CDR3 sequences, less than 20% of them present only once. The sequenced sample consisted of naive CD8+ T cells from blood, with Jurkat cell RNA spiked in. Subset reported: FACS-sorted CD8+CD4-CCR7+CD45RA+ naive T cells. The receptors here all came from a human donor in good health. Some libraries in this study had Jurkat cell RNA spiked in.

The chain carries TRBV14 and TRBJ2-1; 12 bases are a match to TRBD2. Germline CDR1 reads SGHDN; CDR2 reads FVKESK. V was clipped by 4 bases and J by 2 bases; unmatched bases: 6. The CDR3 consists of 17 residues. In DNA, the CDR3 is TGTGCCAGCAGCCTGACTAGCGGGGGACCGCCCTACAATGAGCAGTTCTTC. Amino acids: CASSLTSGGPPYNEQFF.

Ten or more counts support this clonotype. CDR3 sequence reads: CSVDLGPLYEQYF. The CDR3 DNA reads TGCAGCGTTGACTTGGGGCCCCTCTACGAGCAGTACTTC. The chain is built from TRBV29-1 and TRBJ2-7; possibly TRBD1 for D (5 bases). CDR3 length: 13 amino acids. Germline CDR1 is SQVTM and CDR2 is ANQGSEA. Trimming removed 3 bases at V and 3 bases at J, with 12 bases between.

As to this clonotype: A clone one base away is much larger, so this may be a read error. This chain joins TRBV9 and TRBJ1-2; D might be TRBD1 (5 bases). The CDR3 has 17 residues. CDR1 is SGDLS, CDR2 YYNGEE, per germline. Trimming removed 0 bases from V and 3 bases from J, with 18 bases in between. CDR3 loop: CASSVGEGNVDYYGYTF. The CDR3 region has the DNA TGTGCCAGCAGCGTAGGAGAGGGGAATGTAGACTACTATGGCTACACCTTC. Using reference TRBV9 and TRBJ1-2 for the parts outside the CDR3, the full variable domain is DSGVTQTPKHLITATGQRVTLRCSPRSGDLSVYWYQQSLDQGLQFLIQYYNGEERAKGNILERFSAQQFPDLHSELNLSSLELGDSALYFCASSVGEGNVDYYGYTFGSGTRLTVV.

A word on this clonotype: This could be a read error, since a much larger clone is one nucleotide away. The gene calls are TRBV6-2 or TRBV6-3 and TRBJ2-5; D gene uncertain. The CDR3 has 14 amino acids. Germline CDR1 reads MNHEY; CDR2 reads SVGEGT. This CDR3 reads CASSYSGLQETQCF. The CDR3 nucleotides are TGTGCCAGCAGTTACTCCGGGTTACAAGAGACCCAGTGCTTC.

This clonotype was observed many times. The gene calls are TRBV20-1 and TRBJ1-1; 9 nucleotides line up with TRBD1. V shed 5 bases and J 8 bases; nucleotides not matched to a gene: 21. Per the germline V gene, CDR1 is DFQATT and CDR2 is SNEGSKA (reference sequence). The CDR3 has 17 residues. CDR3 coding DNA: TGCAGTGCTCCTCCCCCTCGGGGTTACAGGGGGCTTGAGGAAGCTTTCTTT. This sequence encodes CSAPPPRGYRGLEEAFF.

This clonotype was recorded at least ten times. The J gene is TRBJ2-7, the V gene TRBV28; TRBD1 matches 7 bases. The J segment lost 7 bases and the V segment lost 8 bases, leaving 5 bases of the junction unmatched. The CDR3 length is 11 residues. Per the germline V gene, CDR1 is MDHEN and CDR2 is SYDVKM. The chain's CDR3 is CASEGAREQYF. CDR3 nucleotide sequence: TGTGCCAGCGAGGGGGCGAGGGAGCAGTACTTC.

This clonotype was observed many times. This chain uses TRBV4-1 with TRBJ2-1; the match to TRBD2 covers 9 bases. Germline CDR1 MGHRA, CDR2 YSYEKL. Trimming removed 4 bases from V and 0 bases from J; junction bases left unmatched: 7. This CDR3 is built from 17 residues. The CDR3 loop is CASSPRTSESSYNEQFF. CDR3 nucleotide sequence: TGCGCCAGCAGCCCCCGGACTAGCGAAAGCTCCTACAATGAGCAGTTCTTC.

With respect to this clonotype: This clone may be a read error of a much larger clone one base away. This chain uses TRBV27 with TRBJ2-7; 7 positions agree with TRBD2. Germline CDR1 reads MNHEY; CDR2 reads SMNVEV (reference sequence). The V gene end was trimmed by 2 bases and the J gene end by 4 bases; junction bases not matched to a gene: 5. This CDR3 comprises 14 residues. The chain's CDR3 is CASSLKRGGYEQYF. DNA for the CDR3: TGTGCCAGCAGTTTAAAACGGGGAGGGTACGAGCAGTACTTC.

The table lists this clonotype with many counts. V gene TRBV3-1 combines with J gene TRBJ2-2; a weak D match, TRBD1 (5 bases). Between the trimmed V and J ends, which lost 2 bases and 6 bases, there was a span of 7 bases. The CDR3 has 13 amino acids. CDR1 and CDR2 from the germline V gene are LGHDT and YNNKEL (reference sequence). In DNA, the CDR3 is TGTGCCAGCAGCCAAACAGGTCCCGGGGAGCTGTTTTTT. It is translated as CASSQTGPGELFF.

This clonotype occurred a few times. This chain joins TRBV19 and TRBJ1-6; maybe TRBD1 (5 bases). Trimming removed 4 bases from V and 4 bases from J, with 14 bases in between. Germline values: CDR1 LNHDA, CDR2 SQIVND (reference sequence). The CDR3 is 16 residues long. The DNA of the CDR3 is TGTGCCAGTAGTAACCGGGACCTGGGATATAATTCACCCCTCCACTTT. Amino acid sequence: CASSNRDLGYNSPLHF.

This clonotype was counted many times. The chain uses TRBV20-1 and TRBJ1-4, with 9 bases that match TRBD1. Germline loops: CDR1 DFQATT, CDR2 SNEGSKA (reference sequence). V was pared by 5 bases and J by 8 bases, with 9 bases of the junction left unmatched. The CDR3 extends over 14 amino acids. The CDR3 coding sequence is TGCAGTGCTCGACGACAGGGGGGAGGAGAAAAACTGTTTTTT. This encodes CSARRQGGGEKLFF.

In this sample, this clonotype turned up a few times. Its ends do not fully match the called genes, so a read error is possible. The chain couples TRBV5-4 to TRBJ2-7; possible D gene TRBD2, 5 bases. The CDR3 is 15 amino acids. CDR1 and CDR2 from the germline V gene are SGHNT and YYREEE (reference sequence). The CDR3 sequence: CASSLTIQAAGEQSF. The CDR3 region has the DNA TGTGCCAGCAGCTTGACTATCCAAGCAGCCGGGGAGCAGTCCTTC.

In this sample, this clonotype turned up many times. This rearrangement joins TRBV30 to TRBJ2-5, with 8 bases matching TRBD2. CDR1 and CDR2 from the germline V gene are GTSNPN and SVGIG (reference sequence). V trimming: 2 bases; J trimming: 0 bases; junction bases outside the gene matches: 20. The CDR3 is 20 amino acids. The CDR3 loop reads CAWSKGLVEVWELHQETQYF. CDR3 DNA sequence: TGTGCCTGGAGTAAGGGACTAGTGGAAGTTTGGGAATTGCACCAAGAGACCCAGTACTTC.

The CDR3 DNA reads as TGTGCCAGCACTCCAGGGTACAGGGGCCATAGCAATCAGCCCCAGCATTTT. It yields the protein CASTPGYRGHSNQPQHF. The rearrangement links TRBV28 to TRBJ1-5, with 7 bases matching TRBD1. In germline, CDR1 is MDHEN, CDR2 SYDVKM. V shed 7 bases and J 0 bases; nucleotides not matched to a gene: 12. The CDR3 sequence is 17 residues long.

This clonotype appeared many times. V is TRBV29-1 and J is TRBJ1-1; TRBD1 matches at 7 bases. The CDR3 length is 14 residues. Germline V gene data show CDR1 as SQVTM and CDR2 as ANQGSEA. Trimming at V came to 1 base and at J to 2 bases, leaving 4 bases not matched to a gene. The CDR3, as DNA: TGCAGCGTTGAAGGGGACAGTATAAACACTGAAGCTTTCTTT. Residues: CSVEGDSINTEAFF.

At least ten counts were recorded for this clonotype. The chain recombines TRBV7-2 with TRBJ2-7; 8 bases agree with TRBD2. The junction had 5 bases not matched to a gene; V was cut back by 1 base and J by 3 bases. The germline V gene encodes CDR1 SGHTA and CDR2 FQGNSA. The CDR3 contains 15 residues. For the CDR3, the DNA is TGTGCCAGCAGCTTAGTCTCAGCGGGGGACTACGAGCAGTACTTC. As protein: CASSLVSAGDYEQYF. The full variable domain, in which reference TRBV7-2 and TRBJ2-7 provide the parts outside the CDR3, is GAGVSQSPSNKVTEKGKDVELRCDPISGHTALYWYRQSLGQGLEFLIYFQGNSAPDKSGLPSDRFSAERTGGSVSTLTIQRTQQEDSAVYLCASSLVSAGDYEQYFGPGTRLTVT.

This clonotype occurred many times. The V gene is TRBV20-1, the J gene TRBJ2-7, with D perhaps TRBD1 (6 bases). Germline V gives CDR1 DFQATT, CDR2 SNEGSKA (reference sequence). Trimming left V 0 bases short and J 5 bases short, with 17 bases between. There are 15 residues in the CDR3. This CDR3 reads CSARDSGRGSHEQYF. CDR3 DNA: TGCAGTGCTAGAGATTCTGGCAGGGGATCTCACGAGCAGTACTTC.

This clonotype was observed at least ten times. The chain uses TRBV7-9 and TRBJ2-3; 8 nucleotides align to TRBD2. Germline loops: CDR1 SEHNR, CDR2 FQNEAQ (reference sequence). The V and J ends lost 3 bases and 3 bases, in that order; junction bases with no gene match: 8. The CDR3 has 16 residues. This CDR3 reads CASSFSTGGPTDTQYF. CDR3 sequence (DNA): TGTGCCAGCAGCTTCTCTACGGGGGGGCCGACAGATACGCAGTATTTT.

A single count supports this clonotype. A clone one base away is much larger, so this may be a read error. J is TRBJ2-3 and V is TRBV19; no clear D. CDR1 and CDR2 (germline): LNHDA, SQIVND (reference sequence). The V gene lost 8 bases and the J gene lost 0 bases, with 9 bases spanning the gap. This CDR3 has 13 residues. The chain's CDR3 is CASVSTSTDTQYF. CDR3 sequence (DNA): TGTGCCAGTGTTTCTACTAGCACAGATACGCAGTATTTT.

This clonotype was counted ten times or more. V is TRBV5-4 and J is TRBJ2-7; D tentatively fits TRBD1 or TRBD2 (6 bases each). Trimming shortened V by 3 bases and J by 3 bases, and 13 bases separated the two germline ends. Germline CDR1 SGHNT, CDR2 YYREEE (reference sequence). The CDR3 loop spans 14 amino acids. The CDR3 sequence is CASSSPGEDYEQYF. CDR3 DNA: TGTGCCAGCAGCTCCCCAGGGGAGGACTACGAGCAGTACTTC.

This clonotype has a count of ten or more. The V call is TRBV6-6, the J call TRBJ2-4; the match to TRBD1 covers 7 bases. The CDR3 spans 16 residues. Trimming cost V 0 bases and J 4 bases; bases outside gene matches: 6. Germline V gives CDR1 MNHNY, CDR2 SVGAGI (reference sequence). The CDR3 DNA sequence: TGTGCCAGCAGTTACTCCGGGGACAGATTTAAAAACATTCAGTACTTC. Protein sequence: CASSYSGDRFKNIQYF.

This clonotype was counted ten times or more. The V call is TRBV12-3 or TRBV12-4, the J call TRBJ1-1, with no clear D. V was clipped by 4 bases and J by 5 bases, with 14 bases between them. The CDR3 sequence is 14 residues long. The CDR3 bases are TGTGCCAGCAGTTCTCTTTTAAGGGTAACTGAAGCTTTCTTT. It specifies CASSSLLRVTEAFF.

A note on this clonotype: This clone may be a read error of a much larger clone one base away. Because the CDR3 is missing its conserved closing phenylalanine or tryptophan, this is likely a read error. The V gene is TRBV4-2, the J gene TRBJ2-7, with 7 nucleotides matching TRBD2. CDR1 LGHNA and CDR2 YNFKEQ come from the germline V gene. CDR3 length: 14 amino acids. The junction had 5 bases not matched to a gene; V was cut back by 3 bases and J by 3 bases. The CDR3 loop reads CASSQYSGGYEQYL. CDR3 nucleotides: TGTGCCAGCAGCCAGTACTCGGGAGGCTACGAGCAGTACCTC.

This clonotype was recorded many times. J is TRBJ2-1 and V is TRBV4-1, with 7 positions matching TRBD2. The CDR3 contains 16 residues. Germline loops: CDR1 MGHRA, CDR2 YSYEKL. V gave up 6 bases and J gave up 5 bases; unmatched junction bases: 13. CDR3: CASSVRETFGNNEQFF. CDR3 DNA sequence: TGCGCCAGCAGTGTGCGGGAGACTTTCGGGAACAATGAGCAGTTCTTC.

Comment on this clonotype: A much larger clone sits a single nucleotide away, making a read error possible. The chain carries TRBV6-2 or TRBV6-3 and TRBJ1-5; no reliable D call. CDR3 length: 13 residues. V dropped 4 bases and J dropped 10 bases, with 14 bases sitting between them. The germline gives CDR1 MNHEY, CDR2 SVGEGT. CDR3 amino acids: CASSCLEVEPQHF. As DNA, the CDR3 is TGTGCCAGCAGTTGCTTGGAGGTGGAACCCCAGCATTTT.

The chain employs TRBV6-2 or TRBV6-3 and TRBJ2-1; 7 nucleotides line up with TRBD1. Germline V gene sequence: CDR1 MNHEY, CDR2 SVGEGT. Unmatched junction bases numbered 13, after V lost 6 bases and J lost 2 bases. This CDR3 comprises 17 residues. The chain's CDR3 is CASSEGLYRGTYNEQFF. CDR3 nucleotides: TGTGCCAGCAGCGAGGGGCTTTACAGGGGAACCTACAATGAGCAGTTCTTC.